This is a list of T cell receptor beta chains from one sample in a study of T cell repertoires in ileal Crohn's disease. Data came from immunoSEQ multiplex PCR; TCRdb stores just in-frame clones and leaves some out. This sample has about 10,000 clones, with 65% to 80% found just once. The sequenced sample consisted of ileal tissue. The receptor source for this set is an adult with Crohn's disease. Each CDR3 is given with its conserved first and last residue. Fields, in order: D gene, clone size, V gene, J gene, CDR3 DNA, CDR3 protein. A D gene is named only where the DNA matches it firmly. Clone size, where shown, is once, few, many, or a class for clones that have expanded.

d_call: TRBD1
clone_size: .
v_call: TRBV5-1
j_call: TRBJ2-5
cdr3_nt: TGCGCCAGCAGTTATATCCAGGGGGCGGAGACCCAGTACTTC
cdr3_aa: CASSYIQGAETQYF

d_call: TRBD1
clone_size: .
v_call: TRBV4-2
j_call: TRBJ1-5
cdr3_nt: TGTGCCAGCAGTGACCAGGGGGATAGCAATCAGCCCCAGCATTTT
cdr3_aa: CASSDQGDSNQPQHF

d_call: TRBD2
clone_size: few
v_call: TRBV10-3
j_call: TRBJ2-1
cdr3_nt: TGTGCCATCACCCCTGGGGGGGTCAATGAGCAGTTCTTC
cdr3_aa: CAITPGGVNEQFF

d_call: .
clone_size: .
v_call: TRBV28
j_call: TRBJ2-3
cdr3_nt: TGTGCCAGTCAGAGGCTGGATACGCAGTATTTT
cdr3_aa: CASQRLDTQYF

d_call: TRBD2
clone_size: .
v_call: TRBV27
j_call: TRBJ2-1
cdr3_nt: TGTGCCAGCAGTCCGGAGCGGGGCTCCTACAATGAGCAGTTCTTC
cdr3_aa: CASSPERGSYNEQFF

d_call: .
clone_size: once
v_call: TRBV7-3
j_call: TRBJ2-7
cdr3_nt: TGTGCCAGCAGCCCCACCCCTAGTTGGTTTTCCTACGAGCAGTACTTC
cdr3_aa: CASSPTPSWFSYEQYF

d_call: .
clone_size: .
v_call: TRBV5-1
j_call: TRBJ2-7
cdr3_nt: TGCGCCAGCAGCTTGGCCGGAGACAGCTACGAGCAGTACTTC
cdr3_aa: CASSLAGDSYEQYF

d_call: .
clone_size: .
v_call: TRBV19
j_call: TRBJ1-6
cdr3_nt: TGTGCCAGTTGGAGACAGGAGAACGCGGCACCCCTCCACTTT
cdr3_aa: CASWRQENAAPLHF

d_call: .
clone_size: .
v_call: TRBV5-4
j_call: TRBJ2-2
cdr3_nt: TGTGCCAGCAGCCAAGCCACGGGGAGCACCGGGGAGCTGTTTTTT
cdr3_aa: CASSQATGSTGELFF

d_call: .
clone_size: .
v_call: TRBV19
j_call: TRBJ1-3
cdr3_nt: TGTGCCAGTAGTATCGGTGGAAACACCATATATTTT
cdr3_aa: CASSIGGNTIYF

d_call: .
clone_size: .
v_call: TRBV27
j_call: TRBJ1-5
cdr3_nt: TGTGCCAGCCTCCAGTTTTGGGGACATAATAGCAATCAGCCCCAGCATTTT
cdr3_aa: CASLQFWGHNSNQPQHF

d_call: .
clone_size: .
v_call: TRBV5-6
j_call: TRBJ2-5
cdr3_nt: TGTGCCAGCAGCTTGAAAGGGTTCCGGGGTTCCGAGACCCAGTACTTC
cdr3_aa: CASSLKGFRGSETQYF

d_call: .
clone_size: few
v_call: TRBV7-8
j_call: TRBJ2-1
cdr3_nt: TGTGCCAGCAGCTTCCCGGGAGAGCAGTTCTTC
cdr3_aa: CASSFPGEQFF

d_call: .
clone_size: .
v_call: TRBV5-6
j_call: TRBJ1-5
cdr3_nt: TGTGCCAGCAGCTTGGCAGATCAGCCCCAGCATTTT
cdr3_aa: CASSLADQPQHF

d_call: .
clone_size: .
v_call: TRBV4-2
j_call: TRBJ2-1
cdr3_nt: TGTGCCAGCAGCCAAGATCCTGTAGGGAGCTTCGAGCCCTACAATGAGCAGTTCTTC
cdr3_aa: CASSQDPVGSFEPYNEQFF

d_call: TRBD1
clone_size: .
v_call: TRBV6-1
j_call: TRBJ1-5
cdr3_nt: TGTGCCAGCAGTGAAAGTGCCGGACAGGGCAATCAGCCCCAGCATTTT
cdr3_aa: CASSESAGQGNQPQHF

d_call: TRBD1
clone_size: .
v_call: TRBV29-1
j_call: TRBJ2-1
cdr3_nt: TGCAGCGTTGTTGTGACAGGGGATGAGCAGTTCTTC
cdr3_aa: CSVVVTGDEQFF

d_call: TRBD1
clone_size: .
v_call: TRBV19
j_call: TRBJ1-5
cdr3_nt: TGTGCCAGTAAGGGACAGTTAAATCAGCCCCAGCATTTT
cdr3_aa: CASKGQLNQPQHF

d_call: TRBD1
clone_size: .
v_call: TRBV18
j_call: TRBJ1-5
cdr3_nt: TGTGCCAGCTCCCGAGCGGACAGGACACCGTATAGCAATCAGCCCCAGCATTTT
cdr3_aa: CASSRADRTPYSNQPQHF

d_call: .
clone_size: .
v_call: TRBV7-9
j_call: TRBJ2-7
cdr3_nt: TGTGCCAGCACCACAGGGTTCTACGAGCAGTACTTC
cdr3_aa: CASTTGFYEQYF

d_call: .
clone_size: .
v_call: TRBV11-3
j_call: TRBJ2-6
cdr3_nt: TGTGCCAGCAGCTTAGAGGCGGGCTCTGGGGCCAACGTCCTGACTTTC
cdr3_aa: CASSLEAGSGANVLTF

d_call: .
clone_size: .
v_call: TRBV2
j_call: TRBJ2-1
cdr3_nt: TGTGCCAGCAGTGAAACGGTGACCTACAATGAGCAGTTCTTC
cdr3_aa: CASSETVTYNEQFF

d_call: TRBD1
clone_size: .
v_call: TRBV2
j_call: TRBJ1-5
cdr3_nt: TGTGCCAGCAGTGCACAGGGGGCGGAACAGCCCCAGCATTTT
cdr3_aa: CASSAQGAEQPQHF

d_call: TRBD2
clone_size: .
v_call: TRBV5-6
j_call: TRBJ2-7
cdr3_nt: TGTGCCAGCAGCTTGGCCAACGCGGGGGGGCCATACGAGCAGTACTTC
cdr3_aa: CASSLANAGGPYEQYF

d_call: TRBD2
clone_size: few
v_call: TRBV7-3
j_call: TRBJ2-3
cdr3_nt: TGTGCCAGCAGCTTAACGGCGGGGGAAACAGATACGCAGTATTTT
cdr3_aa: CASSLTAGETDTQYF

d_call: .
clone_size: .
v_call: TRBV19
j_call: TRBJ1-4
cdr3_nt: TGTGCCAGTAGTATTCATGACAGCACTAATGAAAAACTGTTTTTT
cdr3_aa: CASSIHDSTNEKLFF

d_call: .
clone_size: .
v_call: TRBV18
j_call: TRBJ1-1
cdr3_nt: TGTGCCAGCTCAGCGTTCGGGGGGCGGATGAACACTGAAGCTTTCTTT
cdr3_aa: CASSAFGGRMNTEAFF

d_call: TRBD2
clone_size: .
v_call: TRBV13
j_call: TRBJ2-1
cdr3_nt: TGTGCCAGCAGCCCCTACTCCGGGACTAGCGTTAATGAGCAGTTCTTC
cdr3_aa: CASSPYSGTSVNEQFF

d_call: .
clone_size: .
v_call: TRBV28
j_call: TRBJ1-2
cdr3_nt: TGTGCCAGCAGTCCCGAGCGCCCTGACTATGGCTACACCTTC
cdr3_aa: CASSPERPDYGYTF

d_call: .
clone_size: .
v_call: TRBV4-2
j_call: TRBJ2-5
cdr3_nt: TGTGCCAGCAGCCAATCGCCAGATCAAGAGACCCAGTACTTC
cdr3_aa: CASSQSPDQETQYF

d_call: TRBD1
clone_size: .
v_call: TRBV6-5
j_call: TRBJ1-2
cdr3_nt: TGTGCCAGCAGTTACCGGGGACAGGGGACCTATGGCTACACCTTC
cdr3_aa: CASSYRGQGTYGYTF

d_call: .
clone_size: few
v_call: TRBV7-3
j_call: TRBJ2-1
cdr3_nt: TGTGCCAGCAGCTTCCCCGGGACTCCGCAACTCAATGAGCAGTTCTTC
cdr3_aa: CASSFPGTPQLNEQFF

d_call: .
clone_size: few
v_call: TRBV9
j_call: TRBJ2-5
cdr3_nt: TGTGCCAGCAGCGTAAACTCGGAGACCCAGTACTTC
cdr3_aa: CASSVNSETQYF

d_call: .
clone_size: .
v_call: TRBV4-1
j_call: TRBJ2-7
cdr3_nt: TGCGCCAGCAGCCAGGGAGGTATCGAGCAGTACTTC
cdr3_aa: CASSQGGIEQYF

d_call: .
clone_size: .
v_call: TRBV28
j_call: TRBJ2-7
cdr3_nt: TGTGCCAGCAGTTACAGGGGAGGCCACGAGCAGTACTTC
cdr3_aa: CASSYRGGHEQYF

d_call: .
clone_size: few
v_call: TRBV7-8
j_call: TRBJ2-5
cdr3_nt: TGTGCCAGCAGCTCCAGACTGCGACAAGAGACCCAGTACTTC
cdr3_aa: CASSSRLRQETQYF

d_call: TRBD1
clone_size: .
v_call: TRBV5-6
j_call: TRBJ2-1
cdr3_nt: TGTGCCAGCAGCCTGACACTGACAGGGGGCGGACCTGAGCAGTTCTTC
cdr3_aa: CASSLTLTGGGPEQFF

d_call: .
clone_size: .
v_call: TRBV15
j_call: TRBJ2-3
cdr3_nt: TGTGCCACCAGCAGAGGGGCCAGCGAGGGAACGCAGTATTTT
cdr3_aa: CATSRGASEGTQYF

d_call: TRBD2
clone_size: .
v_call: TRBV5-4
j_call: TRBJ2-2
cdr3_nt: TGTGCCAGCAGCTGGACTAGCCTTAACACCGGGGAGCTGTTTTTT
cdr3_aa: CASSWTSLNTGELFF

d_call: TRBD1
clone_size: .
v_call: TRBV7-9
j_call: TRBJ1-2
cdr3_nt: TGTGCCAGCAGCTTAGCGGCAGGGGGCGCCTATGGCTACACCTTC
cdr3_aa: CASSLAAGGAYGYTF

d_call: .
clone_size: once
v_call: TRBV5-1
j_call: TRBJ2-7
cdr3_nt: TGCGCCAGCAGCTTGGGACAGGTCCCCAACGAGCAGTACTTC
cdr3_aa: CASSLGQVPNEQYF

d_call: .
clone_size: .
v_call: TRBV10-2
j_call: TRBJ2-5
cdr3_nt: TGCGCCATGGCTGGGGCTTATCAAGAGACCCAGTACTTC
cdr3_aa: CAMAGAYQETQYF

d_call: TRBD2
clone_size: .
v_call: TRBV5-6
j_call: TRBJ2-5
cdr3_nt: TGTGCCAGCAGCCAGCCGGGACTAGTTTCGGAGACCCAGTACTTC
cdr3_aa: CASSQPGLVSETQYF

d_call: .
clone_size: .
v_call: TRBV19
j_call: TRBJ2-3
cdr3_nt: TGTGCCAGCTCGACCCGGACGACGGGAACAGATACGCAGTATTTT
cdr3_aa: CASSTRTTGTDTQYF

d_call: TRBD1
clone_size: .
v_call: TRBV5-5
j_call: TRBJ2-7
cdr3_nt: TGTGCCAGCAGCTTCGGGGACAGGGTTTACGAGCAGTACTTC
cdr3_aa: CASSFGDRVYEQYF

d_call: TRBD1
clone_size: .
v_call: TRBV10-3
j_call: TRBJ1-1
cdr3_nt: TGTGCCATCAGGGGACAGGGCAGTGAGAGGAACACTGAAGCTTTCTTT
cdr3_aa: CAIRGQGSERNTEAFF

d_call: TRBD2
clone_size: .
v_call: TRBV5-1
j_call: TRBJ2-7
cdr3_nt: TGCGCCAGCAGCTTGGCACTAGCGGGGGGCTCCTCCTCCTACGAGCAGTACTTC
cdr3_aa: CASSLALAGGSSSYEQYF

d_call: .
clone_size: .
v_call: TRBV19
j_call: TRBJ1-1
cdr3_nt: TGTGCCAGTAGTATAGTGGCAGGGGACACTGAAGCTTTCTTT
cdr3_aa: CASSIVAGDTEAFF

d_call: .
clone_size: .
v_call: TRBV14
j_call: TRBJ2-4
cdr3_nt: TGTGCCAGCAGCCAAGATCGAGGGACTGTGAACATTCAGTACTTC
cdr3_aa: CASSQDRGTVNIQYF

d_call: .
clone_size: few
v_call: TRBV5-1
j_call: TRBJ1-1
cdr3_nt: TGCGCCAGCAGCTTGGATTCGTTGAACACTGAAGCTTTCTTT
cdr3_aa: CASSLDSLNTEAFF

d_call: .
clone_size: .
v_call: TRBV7-2
j_call: TRBJ2-3
cdr3_nt: TGTGCCAGCTCCGACCGGGAGGGGGCAGGCGGTACGCAGTATTTT
cdr3_aa: CASSDREGAGGTQYF

d_call: .
clone_size: .
v_call: TRBV7-9
j_call: TRBJ2-3
cdr3_nt: TGTGCCAGCAGTAGGGGTGCTAGCACAGATACGCAGTATTTT
cdr3_aa: CASSRGASTDTQYF

d_call: TRBD1
clone_size: .
v_call: TRBV25-1
j_call: TRBJ2-5
cdr3_nt: TGTGCCAGCAGTGAGCAGGACAGGGGGTTCTTAGAGACCCAGTACTTC
cdr3_aa: CASSEQDRGFLETQYF

d_call: TRBD2
clone_size: .
v_call: TRBV6-4
j_call: TRBJ2-2
cdr3_nt: TGTGCCAGCAGTCCCGGGACTAGCCACACCGGGGAGCTGTTTTTT
cdr3_aa: CASSPGTSHTGELFF

d_call: TRBD1
clone_size: .
v_call: TRBV10-1
j_call: TRBJ2-7
cdr3_nt: TGCGCCAGCAGAAGCCAACAGGGGTACCAGTACTTC
cdr3_aa: CASRSQQGYQYF

d_call: .
clone_size: few
v_call: TRBV19
j_call: TRBJ2-3
cdr3_nt: TGTGCCAGTAGTATGGGGCAGGGGTCAGATACGCAGTATTTT
cdr3_aa: CASSMGQGSDTQYF

d_call: .
clone_size: .
v_call: TRBV5-4
j_call: TRBJ2-2
cdr3_nt: TGTGCCAGCATTGGGCCGTCAGCGGATGCCGGGGAGCTGTTTTTT
cdr3_aa: CASIGPSADAGELFF

d_call: .
clone_size: few
v_call: TRBV27
j_call: TRBJ2-7
cdr3_nt: TGTGCCAGCAGCGAACAGGGATTCTACGAGCAGTACTTC
cdr3_aa: CASSEQGFYEQYF

d_call: .
clone_size: .
v_call: TRBV7-8
j_call: TRBJ2-5
cdr3_nt: TGTGCCAGCAGCCCCCCCTTATCACTAGTGATGGTTGGAGAGACCCAGTACTTC
cdr3_aa: CASSPPLSLVMVGETQYF